This T cell receptor beta chain was sequenced during a study of cytomegalovirus exposure and HLA in healthy donors. V was cut by 1 base and J by 7 bases, with 17 bases left in between. Germline V gene data show CDR1 as SEHNR and CDR2 as FQNEAQ (reference sequence). The CDR3 has 16 amino acids. The PCR used 60 Vbeta and 13 Jbeta primers. Sequencing was performed with immunoSEQ multiplex PCR; in TCRdb, only in-frame clones are kept and a portion is missing. The sample carries around 210,000 clones, around 78% recorded once. The chain couples TRBV7-9 to TRBJ1-5; D may be TRBD1 (5 bases). The sequenced sample consisted of PBMCs. The TCR was taken from a boy aged 5 to 17 in good health and CMV-seronegative. The CDR3 region is CASSLGPPRVDQPQHF. CDR3 coding DNA: TGTGCCAGCAGCTTAGGCCCCCCCAGGGTGGACCAGCCCCAGCATTTT.